A single sample is the source of the 27 T cell receptor beta chains below, sequenced in a study of human thymus T cells. The protocol was immunoSEQ multiplex PCR, while the TCRdb copy is restricted to in-frame clones and leaves out a portion. The sample includes roughly 60,000 clones, around 94% of them seen just once. Sequenced sample: blood. Receptors originate from a boy in the first two years of life with a congenital heart defect but otherwise immunologically healthy.

The chain uses TRBV30 and TRBJ1-2, with 7 positions matching TRBD1. Looked up from germline, CDR1 is GTSNPN and CDR2 is SVGIG (reference sequence). This CDR3 is built from 15 residues. V was pared by 5 bases and J by 7 bases, with 16 bases of the junction left unmatched. The CDR3 DNA is TGTGCCTGGGGTAAAGGGACAGCGTCCAAGGGTGGCTACACCTTC. It is translated as CAWGKGTASKGGYTF.

The chain uses TRBV4-1 and TRBJ2-6, with a tentative D call TRBD2 (6 bases). From germline, CDR1 is MGHRA and CDR2 YSYEKL. V dropped 2 bases and J dropped 2 bases, with 22 bases sitting between them. The CDR3 runs to 20 residues. CDR3 sequence (DNA): TGCGCCAGCAGCCAAACCTGGACGGGAAGGGAGCGGGCTGGGGCCAACGTCCTGACTTTC. Translating gives CASSQTWTGRERAGANVLTF.

The chain recombines TRBV30 with TRBJ1-2, with D unresolved. From germline, CDR1 is GTSNPN and CDR2 SVGIG (reference sequence). The CDR3 consists of 15 residues. V was cut by 0 bases and J by 6 bases, with 17 bases left in between. The CDR3 protein is CAWSVLWRAFDGYTF. The CDR3 DNA is TGTGCCTGGAGTGTACTCTGGAGGGCTTTCGATGGCTACACCTTC.

This clone was found once. The chain joins TRBV19 to TRBJ1-3, with D perhaps matching TRBD1 (5 bases). CDR3 size: 13 residues. Trimming cost V 5 bases and J 6 bases, with 11 bases left between them. The V gene's germline CDR1 is LNHDA and CDR2 SQIVND (reference sequence). The CDR3 here is CASSPDRKNTIYF. The CDR3, as DNA: TGTGCCAGTAGTCCCGACAGAAAAAACACCATATATTTT.

The chain couples TRBV28 to TRBJ1-3, with D unclear. V lost 3 bases and J 2 bases, leaving 8 bases between the germline ends. This CDR3 has 14 amino acids. Germline V gene sequence: CDR1 MDHEN, CDR2 SYDVKM. The CDR3: CASSLVGTGNTIYF. CDR3 coding DNA: TGTGCCAGCAGTTTGGTAGGAACTGGAAACACCATATATTTT.

The J gene is TRBJ2-5, the V gene TRBV4-1; 9 nucleotides match TRBD2. Germline lookup yields CDR1 MGHRA and CDR2 YSYEKL. CDR3 length: 14 amino acids. J was trimmed by 8 bases and V by 0 bases; bases with no gene match: 4. DNA of the CDR3: TGCGCCAGCAGCCAAGATACCCTAGCGGGAACCCAGTACTTC. This encodes CASSQDTLAGTQYF.

In nucleotides, the CDR3 is TGTGCCAGCAGCTTGACAGGGGGCTCCTACAATGAGCAGTTCTTC. Its protein is CASSLTGGSYNEQFF. V and J are TRBV7-3 and TRBJ2-1, with TRBD1 identical over 9 bases. CDR1 SGHTA and CDR2 FQGTGA come from the germline V gene. CDR3 size: 15 residues. V trimming: 3 bases; J trimming: 0 bases; junction bases outside the gene matches: 0.

The CDR3 region has the DNA TGTGCCAGCAGCCCAGATGGCGCCTCCTACGAGCAGTACTTC. It codes for CASSPDGASYEQYF. The V call is TRBV9, the J call TRBJ2-7; D unresolved. Trimming took 4 bases from V and 0 from J, leaving 11 bases between them. The CDR3 length is 14 residues. CDR1 is SGDLS and CDR2 is YYNGEE in the germline V gene.

The chain has TRBV4-2 and TRBJ2-1; TRBD2 matches 10 bases. The germline V gene has CDR1 LGHNA and CDR2 YNFKEQ. CDR3 length equals 19 residues. J gave up 0 bases and V 0 bases, and 8 bases lay outside the gene matches. The CDR3 region has the DNA TGTGCCAGCAGCCAAGAAAGGTACGGACTAGCGGACTCCTACAATGAGCAGTTCTTC. Translating it yields CASSQERYGLADSYNEQFF.

As for this clone: One end of the junction does not line up with germline, which may come from a read error. The chain links TRBV28 to TRBJ1-5; the D is unclear. Germline V lookup: CDR1 MDHEN, CDR2 SYDVKM. The CDR3 runs 15 residues. CDR3 DNA: TGTGCCAGCTGTTTCGGGAGTTTCAGAGATCAGCCCCAGCATTTT. The encoded protein is CASCFGSFRDQPQHF.

The chain has TRBV19 and TRBJ1-2; 8 bases line up with TRBD1. CDR3 size: 15 residues. Germline V gives CDR1 LNHDA, CDR2 SQIVND (reference sequence). Germline trimming cut 4 bases from V and 2 bases from J; bases unmatched to any gene: 6. Here the CDR3 DNA reads TGTGCCAGTAGTACAGGGACAGGTGGCAACTATGGCTACACCTTC. Translated, it gives CASSTGTGGNYGYTF.

The chain combines TRBV20-1 with TRBJ2-1; D is possibly TRBD1 (5 bases). CDR3 size: 9 residues. Germline CDR1 DFQATT, CDR2 SNEGSKA (reference sequence). The CDR3 spells CSVRQEQFF. The CDR3 DNA reads as TGCAGCGTTCGACAGGAGCAGTTCTTC.

The genes are TRBV6-5 and TRBJ2-1; TRBD2 agrees at 8 bases. The V gene end was trimmed by 1 base and the J gene end by 6 bases; junction bases not matched to a gene: 5. Germline assignment: CDR1 MNHEY and CDR2 SVGAGI. The length of the CDR3 is 15 residues. CDR3 sequence reads: CASSYWRGASNEQFF. The DNA of the CDR3 is TGTGCCAGCAGTTACTGGCGGGGGGCCAGCAATGAGCAGTTCTTC.

V gene TRBV7-9 combines with J gene TRBJ1-2; D remains ambiguous. Germline CDR1 is SEHNR and CDR2 is FQNEAQ (reference sequence). Trimming removed 2 bases from V and 3 bases from J, with 7 bases in between. The CDR3 is 13 amino acids. CDR3 amino acids: CASSLREHYGYTF. DNA for the CDR3: TGTGCCAGCAGCTTACGTGAACACTATGGCTACACCTTC.

The chain carries TRBV5-1 and TRBJ1-6; 8 bases are a match to TRBD1. The CDR3 runs 15 residues. CDR1 is SGHRS, CDR2 YFSETQ, per germline. V lost 0 bases and J lost 8; bases outside the gene matches: 4. The CDR3 nucleotides read TGCGCCAGCAGCTTGGGACAGGGGACGCATTCACCCCTCCACTTT. Amino acids: CASSLGQGTHSPLHF.

CDR3 loop: CASRPTLGQGGFNQPQHF. The CDR3 DNA reads as TGTGCCAGTAGACCAACCCTCGGACAGGGTGGATTCAATCAGCCCCAGCATTTT. The V gene is TRBV19, the J gene TRBJ1-5; 8 bases line up with TRBD1. V dropped 6 bases and J dropped 3; count of bases not matched to a gene: 16. There are 18 residues in the CDR3. CDR1 and CDR2 from the germline V gene are LNHDA and SQIVND (reference sequence).

In DNA form, the CDR3 reads TGCAGCGTGAAGGTTGGGGGAGCAGCCTACGAGCAGTACTTC. Translation gives CSVKVGGAAYEQYF. The chain has TRBV29-1 and TRBJ2-7; D assignment may be TRBD1 or TRBD2 (5 bases each). The CDR3 sequence is 14 residues long. Germline values: CDR1 SQVTM, CDR2 ANQGSEA. Deletions cut 6 bases from V and 2 bases from J, with 17 bases between.

This chain links TRBV5-1 with TRBJ2-3; TRBD1 matches at 8 bases. The J segment lost 2 bases and the V segment lost 0 bases, leaving 5 bases of the junction unmatched. CDR3 length equals 16 residues. CDR1 and CDR2 (germline): SGHRS, YFSETQ. The CDR3 protein is CASSLGTGHFTDTQYF. CDR3 sequence (DNA): TGCGCCAGCAGCTTGGGGACAGGGCACTTCACAGATACGCAGTATTTT.

The rearrangement joins TRBV19 to TRBJ2-1, with a weak D call TRBD2 (6 bases). V was trimmed by 6 bases and J by 3 bases, leaving 12 bases between them. The CDR3 length is 14 residues. The germline V gene has CDR1 LNHDA and CDR2 SQIVND (reference sequence). CDR3 amino acids: CASRGRDFYNEQFF. CDR3 DNA sequence: TGTGCCAGTAGGGGGCGGGACTTCTACAATGAGCAGTTCTTC. The full variable domain, rest sourced from reference TRBV19 and TRBJ2-1, is DGGITQSPKYLFRKEGQNVTLSCEQNLNHDAMYWYRQDPGQGLRLIYYSQIVNDFQKGDIAEGYSVSREKKESFPLTVTSAQKNPTAFYLCASRGRDFYNEQFFGPGTRLTVL.

The V call is TRBV9, the J call TRBJ1-3; the match to TRBD1 covers 9 bases. The CDR3 runs 15 residues. Germline assignment: CDR1 SGDLS and CDR2 YYNGEE. V trimming: 0 bases; J trimming: 8 bases; junction bases outside the gene matches: 6. Here the CDR3 reads CASSVEGQGLDTIYF. CDR3 bases: TGTGCCAGCAGCGTAGAGGGACAGGGTTTAGACACCATATATTTT. Supplemented by reference TRBV9 and TRBJ1-3, the full variable domain reads DSGVTQTPKHLITATGQRVTLRCSPRSGDLSVYWYQQSLDQGLQFLIQYYNGEERAKGNILERFSAQQFPDLHSELNLSSLELGDSALYFCASSVEGQGLDTIYFGEGSWLTVV.

The rearrangement uses TRBV6-1 and TRBJ1-4, with 9 bases fitting TRBD1. With V trimmed by 6 bases and J by 7 bases, 0 bases remained unmatched. CDR1 MNHNS and CDR2 SASEGT come from the germline V gene. The CDR3 loop spans 12 amino acids. The CDR3 reads CASRDRGEKLFF. The CDR3 DNA reads TGTGCCAGCAGGGACAGGGGTGAAAAACTGTTTTTT.

The chain's CDR3 is CASSLGGSTLNEQFF. CDR3 sequence (DNA): TGTGCCAGCAGCTTGGGCGGGAGTACCCTCAATGAGCAGTTCTTC. V is TRBV5-4 and J is TRBJ2-1; 7 bases agree with TRBD2. This CDR3 is 15 amino acids long. The V segment lost 0 bases and the J segment 6 bases; nucleotides outside the gene matches: 6. From germline, CDR1 is SGHNT and CDR2 YYREEE (reference sequence).

The chain combines TRBV2 with TRBJ2-2; D may be TRBD2 (6 bases). The V end was cut by 7 bases, the J end by 3 bases, with 9 bases between. Germline-derived CDR1 and CDR2 are SNHLY and FYNNEI. The CDR3 is 13 residues long. For the CDR3, the DNA is TGTGCCAGCAACATAGCGGACACCGGGGAGCTGTTTTTT. Amino acids: CASNIADTGELFF.

This clone was seen a single time. The chain links TRBV10-3 to TRBJ2-1, with 11 bases aligning to TRBD2. Unmatched junction bases numbered 10, after V lost 5 bases and J lost 7 bases. Germline values: CDR1 ENHRY, CDR2 SYGVKD. The CDR3 is 16 residues long. The CDR3 protein is CAISTPLAGGGNEQFF. The CDR3 coding sequence is TGTGCCATCAGTACCCCTCTAGCGGGAGGAGGTAATGAGCAGTTCTTC.

The chain joins TRBV7-9 to TRBJ1-1, with unresolved D. Trimming took 5 bases from V and 5 from J, leaving 21 bases between them. The CDR3 consists of 16 residues. Germline V CDR1 and CDR2: SEHNR, FQNEAQ (reference sequence). CDR3 coding DNA: TGTGCCAGCAGCGGATATGCAAGGACGGACTATACTGAAGCTTTCTTT. Its translation: CASSGYARTDYTEAFF.

CDR3 region: CASSWGPARPLNEQFF. Written as DNA, the CDR3 is TGTGCCAGCAGCTGGGGCCCGGCCCGCCCGCTCAATGAGCAGTTCTTC. The chain has TRBV7-3 and TRBJ2-1, with D possibly TRBD1 on 5 matching bases. The germline CDR1 and CDR2 sequences are SGHTA and FQGTGA. Trimming shortened V by 4 bases and J by 6 bases, and 19 bases separated the two germline ends. This CDR3 spans 16 amino acids.

The chain joins TRBV10-1 to TRBJ2-1; the D is unclear. With 2 bases removed from V and 0 bases from J, the gap between germline ends came to 8 bases. This CDR3 spans 15 amino acids. The germline CDR1 and CDR2 sequences are WNHNN and SYGVQD (reference sequence). The CDR3 DNA is TGCGCCAGCAGTGAGGGGTGGGGCTCCTACAATGAGCAGTTCTTC. It encodes CASSEGWGSYNEQFF.